The next 7 T cell receptor beta chains were all read from a single sample in a study of blood T cell repertoires in COVID-19. Assay: immunoSEQ multiplex PCR; the TCRdb copy retains only in-frame clones and omits some. The repertoire includes 250,000 to 350,000 clones, roughly nine tenths of them detected once, and over 2% sits in the top ten. Sample: peripheral blood. Source of these receptors: a woman aged 45-60 years who had recovered from COVID-19.

The chain employs TRBV10-3 and TRBJ2-1; 13 bases are shared with TRBD2. The CDR3 consists of 18 residues. CDR1 and CDR2 from the germline V gene are ENHRY and SYGVKD. The J segment lost 7 bases and the V segment lost 5 bases, leaving 14 bases of the junction unmatched. The CDR3 DNA follows: TGTGCCATCAGTCCGGGACTAGCGGGACCCCACCGGGTGAATGAGCAGTTCTTC. Translation: CAISPGLAGPHRVNEQFF.

The gene calls are TRBV19 and TRBJ1-2; 10 bases line up with TRBD1. V lost 3 bases to trimming and J lost 8 bases; unmatched junction nucleotides: 3. CDR3 size: 13 residues. The germline V gene has CDR1 LNHDA and CDR2 SQIVND (reference sequence). CDR3 loop: CASSIGTGDGYTF. As DNA, the CDR3 is TGTGCCAGTAGTATCGGGACAGGGGACGGCTACACCTTC.

The J gene is TRBJ1-1, the V gene TRBV28; D is perhaps TRBD1 (5 bases). The V end lost 4 bases, the J end lost 8 bases, and 20 bases lay between the germline ends. CDR3 size: 15 residues. The germline V gene has CDR1 MDHEN and CDR2 SYDVKM. CDR3 coding DNA: TGTGCCAGCAGTTCGGCGGGACCGGGTTTCGGGGAAGCTTTCTTT. This gives the protein CASSSAGPGFGEAFF.

The J gene is TRBJ1-2, the V gene TRBV5-5; 7 bases are a match to TRBD1. The CDR3 runs 16 residues. Germline loops: CDR1 SGHKS, CDR2 YYEKEE (reference sequence). The trim removed 4 bases at V and 4 bases at J, leaving 13 bases unmatched. The CDR3 DNA follows: TGTGCCAGCAGCCTCGTCCGGGACAGCTTAATCTATGGCTACACCTTC. This sequence encodes CASSLVRDSLIYGYTF.

This chain joins TRBV29-1 and TRBJ1-1; D gene ambiguous. Germline CDR1 reads SQVTM; CDR2 reads ANQGSEA. V dropped 3 bases and J dropped 5 bases, with 7 bases sitting between them. CDR3 size: 11 residues. CDR3 DNA: TGCAGCGTTGACACGGTGACTGAAGCTTTCTTT. Its protein product is CSVDTVTEAFF.

The chain recombines TRBV19 with TRBJ1-6; TRBD1 might be the D (6 bases). Germline loops: CDR1 LNHDA, CDR2 SQIVND (reference sequence). The V gene lost 5 bases and the J gene lost 13 bases, with 18 bases spanning the gap. The CDR3 contains 14 residues. CDR3 sequence: CASSAGQGGYPLHF. As DNA, the CDR3 is TGTGCCAGTAGTGCCGGCCAAGGGGGTTATCCCCTCCACTTT.

The CDR3 sequence is CASSPESTGGYTF. The CDR3 DNA is TGCGCCAGCAGCCCCGAAAGTACGGGGGGCTACACCTTC. The chain employs TRBV4-1 and TRBJ1-2; D gene uncertain. CDR3 length equals 13 residues. The germline CDR1 and CDR2 sequences are MGHRA and YSYEKL. Between the trimmed V and J ends, which lost 4 bases and 8 bases, there was a span of 14 bases.